These 7 T cell receptor beta chains were sequenced from one sample in a study of T-cell reconstitution after alpha-beta-depleted transplantation in children. The TCRbeta library incorporated unique molecular identifiers. TCRdb used MiXCR to reprocess the PCR reads, holding one entry per CDR3 protein. The sample holds 200,000 to 250,000 distinct CDR3 sequences, 7% to 9% seen once. The source was PBMCs, mostly from graft donor cells, collected 360 days after TCRalphabeta/CD19-depleted stem cell transplant. The receptors come from a male patient between 2 and 9 years old who had a stem cell transplant for acute myeloid leukemia, so the T cells may come from the graft donor.

A note on this clonotype: A read error is possible here, since a much larger clone lies one base away. The chain employs TRBV12-3 or TRBV12-4 and TRBJ1-1; maybe TRBD1 (6 bases). Trimming left V 6 bases short and J 2 bases short, with 7 bases between. The CDR3 is 12 amino acids. CDR3 nucleotides: TGTGCCAGCAGGGACAGAAACACTGAAGCTTTCTTT. The encoded protein is CASRDRNTEAFF.

This rearrangement joins TRBV20-1 to TRBJ2-7; no clear D. The CDR3 consists of 13 residues. V shed 3 bases and J shed 3 bases, with 12 bases lying between them. Germline assignment: CDR1 DFQATT and CDR2 SNEGSKA (reference sequence). The CDR3 sequence is CSASGGTIYEQYV. The CDR3, as DNA: TGCAGTGCTAGCGGCGGCACCATCTACGAGCAGTACGTC.

The chain links TRBV15 to TRBJ2-4; possibly TRBD1 or TRBD2 for D (5 bases each). This CDR3 has 17 residues. Germline V CDR1 and CDR2: LNHNV, YYDKDF (reference sequence). V was clipped by 5 bases and J by 0 bases, with 17 bases between them. The CDR3 loop reads CATSQGRTILAKNIQYF. The CDR3 DNA sequence: TGTGCCACCAGCCAGGGACGGACGATACTAGCCAAAAACATTCAGTACTTC.

The gene calls are TRBV15 and TRBJ1-6, with D unclear. Germline loops: CDR1 LNHNV, CDR2 YYDKDF (reference sequence). There are 13 residues in the CDR3. V gave up 9 bases and J gave up 5 bases, with 11 bases separating them. The CDR3 here is CATRRDNNSPLHF. The CDR3 coding sequence is TGTGCCACGCGAAGGGATAATAATTCACCCCTCCACTTT. Full variable domain (rest looked up from reference TRBV15 and TRBJ1-6): DAMVIQNPRYQVTQFGKPVTLSCSQTLNHNVMYWYQQKSSQAPKLLFHYYDKDFNNEADTPDNFQSRRPNTSFCFLDIRSPGLGDTAMYLCATRRDNNSPLHFGNGTRLTVT.

At least ten counts were recorded for this clonotype. This chain links TRBV5-1 with TRBJ1-2; D gene uncertain. This CDR3 is 17 amino acids long. Germline V gives CDR1 SGHRS, CDR2 YFSETQ. V lost 5 bases to trimming and J lost 2 bases, with 22 bases between them. The CDR3 spells CASRPGSGSALNYGYTF. CDR3 nucleotide sequence: TGCGCCAGCAGGCCCGGCAGCGGGAGCGCCCTAAACTATGGCTACACCTTC.

This chain links TRBV20-1 with TRBJ2-1, with 7 bases lining up with TRBD2. This CDR3 contains 18 residues. The germline V gene has CDR1 DFQATT and CDR2 SNEGSKA (reference sequence). The trim removed 5 bases at V and 8 bases at J, leaving 24 bases unmatched. The CDR3 protein is CSALVAGRPSGPLDEQFF. Written as DNA, the CDR3 is TGCAGTGCTCTAGTAGCCGGCCGCCCTAGCGGTCCTCTGGATGAGCAGTTCTTC.

This clonotype was seen only a few times. The chain recombines TRBV5-1 with TRBJ2-5; weak D call: TRBD2 (5 bases). The CDR3 length is 14 residues. The germline V and J ends were trimmed by 0 bases and 5 bases, with 11 bases remaining between them. Germline V lookup: CDR1 SGHRS, CDR2 YFSETQ. CDR3 in DNA: TGCGCCAGCAGCTTGGAGGCGCGGGTCGAGACCCAGTACTTC. Amino acid sequence: CASSLEARVETQYF.